Described below is a single T cell receptor (beta chain) sequence and its context. The PCR had 60 Vbeta and 13 Jbeta primers. Only in-frame clones appear in the TCRdb table, and some are missing; sequencing was by immunoSEQ multiplex PCR. The sample table includes about 140,000 clones. This entry comes from a study of cytomegalovirus exposure and HLA in healthy donors. This CDR3 comprises 13 residues. V shed 1 base and J shed 6 bases, with 8 bases lying between them. CDR1 is SGHNT and CDR2 is YENEEA in the germline V gene. The sequence was obtained from a woman aged 18-29 years in good health and CMV-seronegative. J is TRBJ2-3 and V is TRBV11-3, with D maybe TRBD1 (5 bases). The specimen sequenced was PBMCs. The CDR3 is CASSLVRVDTQYF. CDR3 nucleotides: TGTGCCAGCAGCTTAGTCAGGGTTGATACGCAGTATTTT.